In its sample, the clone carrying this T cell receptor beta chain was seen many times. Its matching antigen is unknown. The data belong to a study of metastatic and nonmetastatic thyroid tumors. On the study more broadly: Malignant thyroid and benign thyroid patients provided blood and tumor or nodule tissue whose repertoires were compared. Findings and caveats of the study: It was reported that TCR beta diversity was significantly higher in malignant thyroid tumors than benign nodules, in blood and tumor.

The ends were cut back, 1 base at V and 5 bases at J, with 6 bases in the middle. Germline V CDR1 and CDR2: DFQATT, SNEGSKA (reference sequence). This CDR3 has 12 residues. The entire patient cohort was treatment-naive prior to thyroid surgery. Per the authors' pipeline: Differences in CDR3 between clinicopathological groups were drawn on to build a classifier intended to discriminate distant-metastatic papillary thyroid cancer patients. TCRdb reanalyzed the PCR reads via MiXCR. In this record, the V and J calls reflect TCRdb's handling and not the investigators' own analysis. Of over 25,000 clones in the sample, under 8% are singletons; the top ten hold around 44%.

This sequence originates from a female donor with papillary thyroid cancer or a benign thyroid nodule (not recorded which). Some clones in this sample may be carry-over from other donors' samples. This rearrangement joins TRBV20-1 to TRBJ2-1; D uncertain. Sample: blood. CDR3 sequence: CSARGRNNEQFF. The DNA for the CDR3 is TGCAGTGCTAGAGGGCGGAACAATGAGCAGTTCTTC.